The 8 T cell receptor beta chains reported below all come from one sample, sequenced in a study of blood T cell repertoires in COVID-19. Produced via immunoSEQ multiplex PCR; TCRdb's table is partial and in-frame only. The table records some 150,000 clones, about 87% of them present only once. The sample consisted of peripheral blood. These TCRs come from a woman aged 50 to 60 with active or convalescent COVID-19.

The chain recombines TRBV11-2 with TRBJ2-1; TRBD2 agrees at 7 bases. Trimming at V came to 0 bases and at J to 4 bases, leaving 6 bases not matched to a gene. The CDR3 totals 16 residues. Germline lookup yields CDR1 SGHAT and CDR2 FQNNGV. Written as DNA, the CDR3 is TGTGCCAGCAGCTTAGAGGTAAGCGGGATATACAATGAGCAGTTCTTC. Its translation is CASSLEVSGIYNEQFF.

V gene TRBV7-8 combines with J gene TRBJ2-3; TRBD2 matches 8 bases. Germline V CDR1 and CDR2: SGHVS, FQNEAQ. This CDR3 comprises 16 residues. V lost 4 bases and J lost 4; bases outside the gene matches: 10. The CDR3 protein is CASSSGTRGGADTQYF. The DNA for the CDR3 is TGTGCCAGCAGCTCAGGGACTAGAGGAGGCGCAGATACGCAGTATTTT.

The chain's CDR3 is CASSQETLAGRSYEQYF. The CDR3 DNA is TGCGCCAGCAGCCAAGAGACACTAGCGGGGCGTTCCTACGAGCAGTACTTC. The rearrangement links TRBV4-3 to TRBJ2-7, with 10 bases matching TRBD2. From germline, CDR1 is LGHNA and CDR2 YSLEER. This CDR3 is 17 amino acids long. V shed 0 bases, J shed 1 base, and the junction held 6 bases outside the gene matches.

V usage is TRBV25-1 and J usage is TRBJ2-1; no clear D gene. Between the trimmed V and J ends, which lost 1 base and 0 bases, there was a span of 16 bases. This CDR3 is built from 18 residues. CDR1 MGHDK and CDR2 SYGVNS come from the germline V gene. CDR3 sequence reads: CASSELSGYPSSYNEQFF. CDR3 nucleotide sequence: TGTGCCAGCAGTGAATTATCCGGCTATCCTAGCTCCTACAATGAGCAGTTCTTC.

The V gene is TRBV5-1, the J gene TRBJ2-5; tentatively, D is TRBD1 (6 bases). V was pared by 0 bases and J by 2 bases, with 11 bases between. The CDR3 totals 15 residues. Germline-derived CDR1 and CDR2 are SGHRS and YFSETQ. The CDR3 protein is CASSLVARGQETQYF. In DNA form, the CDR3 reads TGCGCCAGCAGCTTGGTCGCAAGGGGGCAAGAGACCCAGTACTTC.

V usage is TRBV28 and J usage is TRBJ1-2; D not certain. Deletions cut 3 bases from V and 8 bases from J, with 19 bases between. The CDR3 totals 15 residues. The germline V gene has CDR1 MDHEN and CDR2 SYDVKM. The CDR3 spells CASSFGVEVVRGYTF. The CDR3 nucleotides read TGTGCCAGCAGTTTCGGGGTAGAGGTGGTTCGCGGCTACACCTTC.

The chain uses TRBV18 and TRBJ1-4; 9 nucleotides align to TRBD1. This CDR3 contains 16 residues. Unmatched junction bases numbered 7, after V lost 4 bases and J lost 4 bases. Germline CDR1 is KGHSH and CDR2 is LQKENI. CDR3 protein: CASSLKRTGVNEKLFF. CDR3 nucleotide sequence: TGTGCCAGCTCACTCAAACGGACAGGGGTTAATGAAAAACTGTTTTTT.

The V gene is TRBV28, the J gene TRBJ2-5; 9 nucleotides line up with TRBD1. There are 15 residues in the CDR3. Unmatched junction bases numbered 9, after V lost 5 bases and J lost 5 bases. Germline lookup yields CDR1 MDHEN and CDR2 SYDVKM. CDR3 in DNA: TGTGCCAGCAGTACAGGGGGCGTCAGTAGGGAGACCCAGTACTTC. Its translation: CASSTGGVSRETQYF.